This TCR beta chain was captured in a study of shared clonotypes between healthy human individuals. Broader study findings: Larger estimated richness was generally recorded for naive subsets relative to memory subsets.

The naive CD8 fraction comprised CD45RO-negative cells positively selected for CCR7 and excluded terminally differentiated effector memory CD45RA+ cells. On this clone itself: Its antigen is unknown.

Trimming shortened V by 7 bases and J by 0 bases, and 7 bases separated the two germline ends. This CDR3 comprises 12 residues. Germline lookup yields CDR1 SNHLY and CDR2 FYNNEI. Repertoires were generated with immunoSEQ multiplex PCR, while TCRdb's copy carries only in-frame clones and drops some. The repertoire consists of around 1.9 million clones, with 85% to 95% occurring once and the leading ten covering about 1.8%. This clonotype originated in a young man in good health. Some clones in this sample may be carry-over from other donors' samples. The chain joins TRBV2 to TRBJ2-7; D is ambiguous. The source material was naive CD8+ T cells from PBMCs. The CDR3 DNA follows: TGTGCCAGCAACGGTGACTCCTACGAGCAGTACTTC. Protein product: CASNGDSYEQYF.